The TCR beta chain described here comes from a study of CD8 T cells in ankylosing spondylitis. Findings and limits, study-wide: A motif in TCR beta, a set of 8 or 9 highly homologous variants, appeared characteristic of ankylosing spondylitis blood.

The CDR3 is 14 residues long. V was trimmed by 0 bases and J by 5 bases, leaving 10 bases between them. Germline V gene sequence: CDR1 LNHNV, CDR2 YYDKDF (reference sequence). This clonotype turned up a few times. As yet, its antigen is unknown. The TCR beta libraries were generated through quantitative 5'-RACE incorporating molecular barcodes. In TCRdb, the 5' RACE reads were re-called with MiXCR into one record per CDR3 protein. Of approximately 300,000 distinct CDR3 sequences detected, 6.5% to 10% appear once; the ten largest clones hold 14% to 15%. Sample: blood, either unsorted or a sorted T cell fraction (not recorded which). This sequence was found in a male donor with ankylosing spondylitis. J is TRBJ1-2 and V is TRBV15; D is uncertain. The CDR3 here is CATSRDPRIYGYTF. In DNA, the CDR3 is TGTGCCACCAGCAGAGATCCGCGGATTTATGGCTACACCTTC.